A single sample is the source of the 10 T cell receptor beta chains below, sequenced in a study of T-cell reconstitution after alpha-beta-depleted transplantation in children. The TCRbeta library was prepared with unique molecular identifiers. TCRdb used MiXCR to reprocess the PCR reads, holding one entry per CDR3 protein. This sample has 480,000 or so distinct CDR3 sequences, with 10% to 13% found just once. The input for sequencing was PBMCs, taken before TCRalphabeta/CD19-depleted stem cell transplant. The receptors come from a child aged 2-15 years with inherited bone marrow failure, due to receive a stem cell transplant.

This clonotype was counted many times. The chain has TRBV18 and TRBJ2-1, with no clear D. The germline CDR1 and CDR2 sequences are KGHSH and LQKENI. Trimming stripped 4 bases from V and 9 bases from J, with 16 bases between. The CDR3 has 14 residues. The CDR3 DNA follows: TGTGCCAGCTCACTTCATGAAGGGTCGGTTGAGCAGTTCTTC. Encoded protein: CASSLHEGSVEQFF.

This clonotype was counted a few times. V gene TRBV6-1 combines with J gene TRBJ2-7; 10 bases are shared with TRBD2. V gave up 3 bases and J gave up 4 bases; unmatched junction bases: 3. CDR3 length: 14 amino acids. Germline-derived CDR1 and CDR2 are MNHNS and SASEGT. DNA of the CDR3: TGTGCCAGCAGTGAGGGACTAGCGTTTTACGAGCAGTACTTC. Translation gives CASSEGLAFYEQYF.

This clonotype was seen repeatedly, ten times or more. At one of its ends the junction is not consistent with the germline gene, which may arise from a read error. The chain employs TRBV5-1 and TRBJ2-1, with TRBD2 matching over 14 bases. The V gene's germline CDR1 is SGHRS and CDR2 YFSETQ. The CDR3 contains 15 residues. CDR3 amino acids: CASSLGLAGGNEQFF. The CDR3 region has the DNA TGTGCCAGCAGTCTCGGACTAGCGGGAGGAAATGAGCAGTTCTTC.

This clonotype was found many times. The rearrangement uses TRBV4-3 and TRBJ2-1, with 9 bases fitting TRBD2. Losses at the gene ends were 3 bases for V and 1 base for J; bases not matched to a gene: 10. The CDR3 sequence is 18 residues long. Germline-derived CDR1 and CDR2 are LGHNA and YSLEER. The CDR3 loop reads CASSQYLTSGPSYNEQFF. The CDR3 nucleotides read TGCGCCAGCAGCCAGTACCTGACTAGCGGACCTTCCTACAATGAGCAGTTCTTC.

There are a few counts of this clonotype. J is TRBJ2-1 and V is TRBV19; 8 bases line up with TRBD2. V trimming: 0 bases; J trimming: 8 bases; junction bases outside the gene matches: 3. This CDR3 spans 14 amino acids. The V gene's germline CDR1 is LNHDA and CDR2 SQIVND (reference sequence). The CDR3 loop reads CASSIDSREDEQFF. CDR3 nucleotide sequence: TGTGCCAGTAGTATAGATTCGCGGGAGGATGAGCAGTTCTTC. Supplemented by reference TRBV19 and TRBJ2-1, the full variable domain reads DGGITQSPKYLFRKEGQNVTLSCEQNLNHDAMYWYRQDPGQGLRLIYYSQIVNDFQKGDIAEGYSVSREKKESFPLTVTSAQKNPTAFYLCASSIDSREDEQFFGPGTRLTVL.

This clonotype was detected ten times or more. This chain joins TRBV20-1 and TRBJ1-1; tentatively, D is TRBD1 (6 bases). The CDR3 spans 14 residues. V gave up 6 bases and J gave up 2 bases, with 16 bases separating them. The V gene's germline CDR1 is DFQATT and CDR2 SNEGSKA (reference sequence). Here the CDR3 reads CSAETDRINTEAFF. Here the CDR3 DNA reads TGCAGTGCGGAAACTGACAGGATAAACACTGAAGCTTTCTTT.

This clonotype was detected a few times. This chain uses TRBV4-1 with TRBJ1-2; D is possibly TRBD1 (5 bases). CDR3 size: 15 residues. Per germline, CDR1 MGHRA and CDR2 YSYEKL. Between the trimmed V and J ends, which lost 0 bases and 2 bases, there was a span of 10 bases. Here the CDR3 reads CASSQDWGRNYGYTF. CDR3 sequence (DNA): TGCGCCAGCAGCCAAGATTGGGGCAGAAACTATGGCTACACCTTC.

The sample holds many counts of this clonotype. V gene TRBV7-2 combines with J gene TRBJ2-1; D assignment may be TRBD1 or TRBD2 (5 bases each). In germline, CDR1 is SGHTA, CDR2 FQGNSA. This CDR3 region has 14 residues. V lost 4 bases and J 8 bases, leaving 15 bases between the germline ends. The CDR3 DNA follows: TGTGCCAGCAGCTGGGACCTCTCCTCCTATGAGCAGTTCTTC. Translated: CASSWDLSSYEQFF.

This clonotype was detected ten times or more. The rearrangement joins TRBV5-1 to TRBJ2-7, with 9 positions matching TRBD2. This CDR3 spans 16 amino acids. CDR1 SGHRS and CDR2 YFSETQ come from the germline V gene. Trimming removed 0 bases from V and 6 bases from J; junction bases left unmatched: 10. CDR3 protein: CASSLDFAGGLSEQYF. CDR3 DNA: TGCGCCAGCAGCTTGGATTTTGCGGGAGGGCTATCCGAGCAGTACTTC.

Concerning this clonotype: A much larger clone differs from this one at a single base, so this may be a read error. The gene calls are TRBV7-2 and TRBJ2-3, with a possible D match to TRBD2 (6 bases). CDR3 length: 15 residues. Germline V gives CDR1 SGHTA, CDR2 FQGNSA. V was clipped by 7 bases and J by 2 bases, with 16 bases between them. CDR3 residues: CASIYRLVNTDTQYF. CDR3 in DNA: TGTGCCAGCATCTACCGACTAGTAAACACAGATACGCAGTATTTT.